This T cell receptor (beta chain) derives from a study of long-term antiretroviral therapy in people with HIV. The run of the v3.0 immunoSEQ assay was at survey level. Assay: immunoSEQ multiplex PCR; the TCRdb copy retains only in-frame clones and omits some. The sample includes around 19,000 clones, around four fifths seen only once; the top ten take roughly 15%. Points from the study as a whole: Diversity increased after ART yet remained lower than in transplant donor controls.

Germline-derived CDR1 and CDR2 are LNHDA and SQIVND (reference sequence). This CDR3 comprises 15 residues. The ends lost 3 bases at V and 8 bases at J; junction bases unmatched: 9. For this clone: Antigen unknown.

Everyone in the study who had HIV was treated in the United States. The chain recombines TRBV19 with TRBJ1-4; TRBD1 matches 7 bases. The input for sequencing was unsorted PBMCs, taken 0.3 years after starting antiretroviral therapy. The sequence came from a woman between 50 and 59 years old with HIV. CDR3: CASSMGRGQAEKLFF. CDR3 DNA: TGTGCCAGTAGTATGGGTCGAGGACAGGCGGAAAAACTGTTTTTT. The full variable domain, with the rest looked up from reference TRBV19 and TRBJ1-4, is DGGITQSPKYLFRKEGQNVTLSCEQNLNHDAMYWYRQDPGQGLRLIYYSQIVNDFQKGDIAEGYSVSREKKESFPLTVTSAQKNPTAFYLCASSMGRGQAEKLFFGSGTQLSVL.